This TCR beta chain was observed in a study of tumor and adjacent non-tumor tissue in lung cancer. In the study overall: There were about 12 adenocarcinoma, a couple of squamous cell carcinoma and 1 small cell lung cancer cases.

V was pared by 6 bases and J by 5 bases, with 10 bases between. There are 12 residues in the CDR3. Germline assignment: CDR1 MNHNY and CDR2 SVGAGI (reference sequence). In its sample, this clonotype was seen many times. Its antigen is unidentified. General observations from the study: Patients with more diverse tumor TCRs had worse survival. Tumor repertoires had a smaller top 100 clone share than normal lung.

A modified ARM-PCR protocol with three rounds of nested PCR amplified TCRbeta. TCRdb called the multiplex PCR reads again in MiXCR, with one record for every CDR3 protein. The sample yields more than 85,000 distinct CDR3 sequences, roughly three fifths seen once. No cell sorting was done before RNA was extracted from the tissue. The normal lung tissue was taken more than 3 cm from the tumor edge. The sequenced sample consisted of distant non-tumor lung tissue. J is TRBJ1-1 and V is TRBV6-6; possibly TRBD1 for D (6 bases). The sequence derives from a man between 60 and 75 years old with non-small cell lung cancer. The CDR3 DNA follows: TGTGCCAGCAGCAAGGACAGAACTGAAGCTTTCTTT. It translates to CASSKDRTEAFF.